This T cell receptor beta chain was retrieved from a study of blood T cell repertoires in COVID-19. In the study overall: Acute-phase and convalescent COVID-19 samples originated in the United States, Italy and Spain.

V shed 0 bases and J shed 4 bases, with 14 bases lying between them. The germline V gene has CDR1 SGDLS and CDR2 YYNGEE. This CDR3 comprises 16 residues. Data came from immunoSEQ multiplex PCR; TCRdb stores just in-frame clones and leaves some out. The sample comprises 200,000 to 250,000 clones, roughly four fifths of which are singletons, and roughly 3.5% rests with the top ten. The rearrangement links TRBV9 to TRBJ2-1, with D possibly TRBD1 on 6 matching bases. What was sequenced was PBMCs or T cells enriched from blood (not recorded which). The source is an older woman who had recovered from COVID-19. CDR3 amino acids: CASSVAPGHEYNEQFF. CDR3 DNA sequence: TGTGCCAGCAGCGTAGCTCCGGGACACGAATACAATGAGCAGTTCTTC.